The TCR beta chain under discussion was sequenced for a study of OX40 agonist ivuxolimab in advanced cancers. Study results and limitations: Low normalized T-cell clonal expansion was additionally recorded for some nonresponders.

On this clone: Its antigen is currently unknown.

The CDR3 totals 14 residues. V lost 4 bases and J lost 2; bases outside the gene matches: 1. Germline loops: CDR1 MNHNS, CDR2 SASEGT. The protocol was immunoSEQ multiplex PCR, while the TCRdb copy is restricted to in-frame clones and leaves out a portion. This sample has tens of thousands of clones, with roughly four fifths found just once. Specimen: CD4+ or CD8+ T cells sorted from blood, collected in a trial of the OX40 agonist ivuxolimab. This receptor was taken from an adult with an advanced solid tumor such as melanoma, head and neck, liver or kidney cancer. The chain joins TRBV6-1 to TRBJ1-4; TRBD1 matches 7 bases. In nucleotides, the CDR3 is TGTGCCAGCAGTGCGACAGGGACTAATGAAAAACTGTTTTTT. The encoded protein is CASSATGTNEKLFF.